These T cell receptor beta chains were read from a single sample in a study of vaccination and CD4 T cells after COVID-19. TCRdb passed the PCR reads through MiXCR, listing each CDR3 protein once. Of 7,100 or so distinct CDR3 sequences listed, roughly two thirds are singletons. No antigen has been identified for these receptors. The sample was CD4+ T cells from blood, cultured in vitro. These receptors all stem from a human donor who had recovered from COVID-19. Each CDR3 is given with its conserved first and last residue. Not all rows give a size; the values are once, few, many and, for expanded clones, a class.

J gene	V gene	clone size	CDR3 protein
TRBJ1-1	TRBV20-1	.	CSAGGNTEAFF
TRBJ1-6	TRBV27	.	CASSRGGGSSPLHF
TRBJ1-3	TRBV4-3	.	CASSIQASSGNTIYF
TRBJ1-2	TRBV30	.	CAWITWQGRGIYGYTF
TRBJ1-2	TRBV2	large	CASREQGIYGYTF
TRBJ1-4	TRBV7-9	.	CASSIGTGAAGNEKLFF
TRBJ1-1	TRBV25-1	large	CASSDPGRGVTEAFF
TRBJ1-6	TRBV2	once	CASSVSNSPLHF
TRBJ2-1	TRBV20-1	.	CSARDRLAGESEQFF
TRBJ2-7	TRBV7-6	.	CASSWGAPAGGNEQYF
TRBJ1-2	TRBV6-5	.	CASSYSGFLAGASGGYTF
TRBJ2-1	TRBV6-2/TRBV6-3	.	CASSQPGSYNEQFF
TRBJ1-1	TRBV5-1	.	CASSFDRGEAFF
TRBJ1-2	TRBV20-1	.	CSARDRGGFGGYGYTF
TRBJ1-1	TRBV6-1	.	CASRALDRVGTEAFF
TRBJ1-2	TRBV2	.	CASSDSTTGGDGYTF
TRBJ2-1	TRBV5-6	.	CASSPGHTTYNEQFF
TRBJ2-5	TRBV30	medium-sized	CAWSRTDRQETQYF
TRBJ1-5	TRBV24-1	large	CATANGRGSGNQPQHF
TRBJ1-5	TRBV6-4	.	CASSTGVNQPQHF
TRBJ1-5	TRBV6-5	.	CASSSQTAGNQPQHF
TRBJ1-5	TRBV7-2	.	CASSLAPDQPQHF
TRBJ2-7	TRBV7-2	.	CASSPRRYYEQYF
TRBJ1-1	TRBV7-6	.	CASSLRPGGQLNTEAFF
TRBJ2-5	TRBV12-3/TRBV12-4	few	CASSFGTAQETQYF
TRBJ1-1	TRBV7-9	.	CASSLAGTNTEAFF
TRBJ2-5	TRBV19	medium-sized	CASRVTGAGETQYF
TRBJ2-1	TRBV24-1	.	CATSETSGIYNEQFF
TRBJ1-5	TRBV20-1	.	CSARSRGYSNQPQHF
TRBJ1-1	TRBV6-5	.	CASSSLRGRTNTEAFF
TRBJ1-1	TRBV7-2	.	CASSLVTGGVNTEAFF
TRBJ1-1	TRBV25-1	.	CASSDPQGWDTEAFF